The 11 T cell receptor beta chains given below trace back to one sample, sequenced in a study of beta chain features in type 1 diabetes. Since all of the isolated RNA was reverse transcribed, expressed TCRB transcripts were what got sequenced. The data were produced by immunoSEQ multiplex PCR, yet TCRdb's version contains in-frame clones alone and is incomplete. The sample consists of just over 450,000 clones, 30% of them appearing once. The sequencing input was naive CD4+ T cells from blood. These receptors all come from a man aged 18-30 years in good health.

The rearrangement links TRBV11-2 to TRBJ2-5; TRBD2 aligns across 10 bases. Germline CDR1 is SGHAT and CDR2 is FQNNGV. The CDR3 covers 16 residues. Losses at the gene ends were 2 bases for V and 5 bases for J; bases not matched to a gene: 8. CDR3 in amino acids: CASSLRLLAGAETQYF. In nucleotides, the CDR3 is TGTGCCAGCAGCTTAAGGCTCCTAGCGGGAGCGGAGACCCAGTACTTC.

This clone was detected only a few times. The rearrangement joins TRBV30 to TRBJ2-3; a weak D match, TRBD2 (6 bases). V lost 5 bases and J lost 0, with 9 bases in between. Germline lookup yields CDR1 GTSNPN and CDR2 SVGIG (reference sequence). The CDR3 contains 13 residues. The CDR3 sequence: CAWVAGSTDTQYF. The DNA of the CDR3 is TGTGCCTGGGTCGCGGGGAGCACAGATACGCAGTATTTT.

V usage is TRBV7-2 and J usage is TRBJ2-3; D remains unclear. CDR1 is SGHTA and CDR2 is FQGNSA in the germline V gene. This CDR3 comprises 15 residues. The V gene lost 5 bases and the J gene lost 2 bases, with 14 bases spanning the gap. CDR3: CASSRASGDTDTQYF. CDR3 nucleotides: TGTGCCAGCAGCCGTGCCTCAGGAGACACAGATACGCAGTATTTT.

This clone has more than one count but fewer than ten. This chain's CDR3 is CASSVGVGWYNEQFF. CDR3 DNA: TGTGCCAGCAGCGTAGGAGTCGGTTGGTACAATGAGCAGTTCTTC. The gene calls are TRBV9 and TRBJ2-1; D ambiguous. CDR3 size: 15 residues. The V and J ends lost 0 bases and 4 bases respectively, with 11 bases between them. Germline CDR1 is SGDLS and CDR2 is YYNGEE.

The CDR3 DNA sequence: TGTGCCAGCAGCTGGGGGACTTATTACAATGAGCAGTTCTTC. This codes for CASSWGTYYNEQFF. The J gene is TRBJ2-1, the V gene TRBV7-2; TRBD2 might be the D (6 bases). V lost 4 bases and J lost 4, with 11 bases in between. This CDR3 spans 14 amino acids. Per germline, CDR1 SGHTA and CDR2 FQGNSA.

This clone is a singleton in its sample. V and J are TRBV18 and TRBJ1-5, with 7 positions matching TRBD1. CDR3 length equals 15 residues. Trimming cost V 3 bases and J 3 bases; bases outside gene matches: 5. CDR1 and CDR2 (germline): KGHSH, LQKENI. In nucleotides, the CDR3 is TGTGCCAGCTCACCTTCAGGGGGAGTCAATCAGCCCCAGCATTTT. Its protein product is CASSPSGGVNQPQHF.

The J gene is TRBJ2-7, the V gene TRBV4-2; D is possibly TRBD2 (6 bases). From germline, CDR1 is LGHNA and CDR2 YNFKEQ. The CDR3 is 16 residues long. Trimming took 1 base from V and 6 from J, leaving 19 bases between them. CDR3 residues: CASSQGAGGPSGEQYF. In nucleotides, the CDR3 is TGTGCCAGCAGCCAAGGGGCAGGAGGGCCCTCGGGCGAGCAGTACTTC.

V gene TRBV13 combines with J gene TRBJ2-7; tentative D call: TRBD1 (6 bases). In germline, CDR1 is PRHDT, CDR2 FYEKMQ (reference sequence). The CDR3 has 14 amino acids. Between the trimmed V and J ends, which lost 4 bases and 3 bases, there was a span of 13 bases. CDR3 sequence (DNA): TGTGCCAGCAGCTCCTCGGGACACAGCTACGAGCAGTACTTC. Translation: CASSSSGHSYEQYF. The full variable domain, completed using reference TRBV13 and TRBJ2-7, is AAGVIQSPRHLIKEKRETATLKCYPIPRHDTVYWYQQGPGQDPQFLISFYEKMQSDKGSIPDRFSAQQFSDYHSELNMSSLELGDSALYFCASSSSGHSYEQYFGPGTRLTVT.

The CDR3 DNA reads as TGTGCCAGCGGGTCGAACAGGGGGGCGTCGGTCAATGAGCAGTTCTTC. Protein: CASGSNRGASVNEQFF. The chain employs TRBV7-9 and TRBJ2-1, with TRBD1 matching over 8 bases. J lost 6 bases, V lost 8 bases, and 15 bases had no gene match. This CDR3 spans 16 amino acids. Germline-derived CDR1 and CDR2 are SEHNR and FQNEAQ (reference sequence).

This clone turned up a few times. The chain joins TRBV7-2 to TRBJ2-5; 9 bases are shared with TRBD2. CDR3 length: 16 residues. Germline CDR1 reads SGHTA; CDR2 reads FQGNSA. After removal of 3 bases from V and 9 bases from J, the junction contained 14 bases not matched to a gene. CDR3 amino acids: CASSFSTSGPSGSQYF. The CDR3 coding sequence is TGTGCCAGCAGCTTCTCGACTAGCGGTCCGTCGGGGTCCCAGTACTTC.

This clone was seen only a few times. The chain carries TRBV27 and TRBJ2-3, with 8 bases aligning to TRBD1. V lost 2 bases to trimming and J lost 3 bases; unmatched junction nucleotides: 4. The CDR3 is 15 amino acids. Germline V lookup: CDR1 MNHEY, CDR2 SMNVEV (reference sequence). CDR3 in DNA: TGTGCCAGCAGTTTAACAGACAGGGGAACAGATACGCAGTATTTT. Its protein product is CASSLTDRGTDTQYF.